This T cell receptor beta chain was captured in a study of blood T cell repertoires in COVID-19. At the level of the study: Acute and convalescent COVID-19 samples came from the United States, Italy and Spain.

This clone was counted between two and nine times. The method was immunoSEQ multiplex PCR; TCRdb's version includes in-frame clones alone and lacks a portion of them. The sample has around 150,000 clones; about 80% are singletons. There are 12 residues in the CDR3. From germline, CDR1 is MNHEY and CDR2 SVGAGI. V was trimmed by 7 bases and J by 4 bases, leaving 8 bases between them. The J gene is TRBJ1-3, the V gene TRBV6-5; no definite D call. The receptor comes from a woman of 80 years or more with acute or convalescent COVID-19. What was sequenced was peripheral blood. The CDR3 protein is CASTSQGNTIYF. The CDR3 bases are TGTGCCAGCACCTCGCAGGGAAACACCATATATTTT.